The 6 T cell receptor beta chains given below trace back to one sample, sequenced in a study of early stage breast cancer tumors. Some clones are missing from TCRdb's copy, which holds only in-frame ones; the method was immunoSEQ multiplex PCR. The sample has approximately 75,000 clones, over 80% seen once. The specimen was blood. These receptors were collected from a person in their 40s with breast cancer.

The chain carries TRBV28 and TRBJ1-5, with TRBD1 matching 8 bases. The junction had 7 bases not matched to a gene; V was cut back by 5 bases and J by 4 bases. Germline CDR1 and CDR2: MDHEN and SYDVKM. The CDR3 consists of 15 residues. CDR3 residues: CASSHPRGHNQPQHF. The CDR3 DNA sequence: TGTGCCAGCAGTCACCCCAGGGGGCATAATCAGCCCCAGCATTTT.

The chain carries TRBV4-2 and TRBJ2-3; 12 positions match TRBD2. Germline lookup yields CDR1 LGHNA and CDR2 YNFKEQ. The CDR3 extends over 16 amino acids. The V segment lost 6 bases and the J segment 2 bases; nucleotides outside the gene matches: 6. CDR3 amino acids: CASRPGLAGHTDTQYF. The CDR3 DNA follows: TGTGCCAGCAGACCCGGACTAGCGGGACACACAGATACGCAGTATTTT.

V usage is TRBV5-1 and J usage is TRBJ1-4; the D gene is possibly TRBD1 (5 bases). V lost 0 bases, J lost 7 bases, and 10 bases lay in between. This CDR3 spans 14 amino acids. Germline V lookup: CDR1 SGHRS, CDR2 YFSETQ. This CDR3 reads CASSLGGAVEKLFF. The DNA for the CDR3 is TGCGCCAGCAGCTTGGGTGGGGCTGTTGAAAAACTGTTTTTT.

The chain recombines TRBV5-1 with TRBJ1-1; 10 bases are a match to TRBD1. The germline V gene has CDR1 SGHRS and CDR2 YFSETQ. V trimming: 0 bases; J trimming: 6 bases; junction bases outside the gene matches: 5. This CDR3 comprises 15 residues. In nucleotides, the CDR3 is TGCGCCAGCAGCTTGGCGGGACAGGGGATGTCTGAAGCTTTCTTT. This gives the protein CASSLAGQGMSEAFF.

This clone appeared once. The chain uses TRBV5-1 and TRBJ2-1; TRBD2 agrees at 11 bases. The trim removed 4 bases at V and 3 bases at J, leaving 6 bases unmatched. The CDR3 consists of 16 residues. The germline V gene has CDR1 SGHRS and CDR2 YFSETQ. The CDR3 is CASSIGLAGNYNEQFF. CDR3 sequence (DNA): TGCGCCAGCAGCATAGGACTAGCGGGTAACTACAATGAGCAGTTCTTC.

In this sample, this clone turned up once. The chain couples TRBV6-5 to TRBJ1-2; D perhaps matches TRBD1 (6 bases). Germline CDR1 and CDR2: MNHEY and SVGAGI. V lost 7 bases and J lost 4, with 19 bases in between. The CDR3 has 15 residues. The CDR3 DNA is TGTGCCAGCACCCCATCCCTTGGACAGCCCTATGGCTACACCTTC. Translating gives CASTPSLGQPYGYTF.